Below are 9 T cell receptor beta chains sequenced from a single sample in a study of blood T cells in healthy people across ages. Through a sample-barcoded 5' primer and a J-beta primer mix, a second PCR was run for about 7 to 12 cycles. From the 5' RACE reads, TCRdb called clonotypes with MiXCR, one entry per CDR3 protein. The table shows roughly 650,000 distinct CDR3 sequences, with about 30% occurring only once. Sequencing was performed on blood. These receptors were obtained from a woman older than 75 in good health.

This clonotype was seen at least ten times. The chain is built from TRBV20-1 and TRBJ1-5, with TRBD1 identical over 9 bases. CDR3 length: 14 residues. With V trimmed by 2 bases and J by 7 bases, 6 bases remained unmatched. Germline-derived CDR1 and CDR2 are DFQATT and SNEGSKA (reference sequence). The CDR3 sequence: CSARTGGAYQPQHF. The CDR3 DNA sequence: TGCAGTGCTAGAACAGGGGGCGCTTACCAGCCCCAGCATTTT.

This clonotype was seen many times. As DNA, the CDR3 is TGTGCCAGCATTCAAATGGGGGCGCATAATTCACCCCTCCACTTT. As protein: CASIQMGAHNSPLHF. The gene calls are TRBV6-2 or TRBV6-3 and TRBJ1-6; possible D gene TRBD1, 6 bases. V was shortened by 7 bases and J by 5 bases, with 15 bases between the two germline ends. From germline, CDR1 is MNHEY and CDR2 SVGEGT. CDR3 length: 15 residues.

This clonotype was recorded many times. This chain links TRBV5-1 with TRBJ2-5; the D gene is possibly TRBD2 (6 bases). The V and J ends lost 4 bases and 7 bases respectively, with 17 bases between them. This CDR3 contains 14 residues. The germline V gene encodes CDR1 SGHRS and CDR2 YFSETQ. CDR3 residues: CASSLIADQRTQYF. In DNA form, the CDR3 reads TGCGCCAGCAGCCTCATAGCGGACCAACGGACCCAGTACTTC.

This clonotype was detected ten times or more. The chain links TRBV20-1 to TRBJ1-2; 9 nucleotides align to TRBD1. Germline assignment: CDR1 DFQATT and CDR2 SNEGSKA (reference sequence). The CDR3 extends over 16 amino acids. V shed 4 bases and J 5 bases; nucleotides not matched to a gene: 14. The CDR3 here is CSATSGTGIEGYGYTF. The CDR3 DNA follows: TGCAGTGCTACCTCCGGGACAGGGATTGAGGGATATGGCTACACCTTC.

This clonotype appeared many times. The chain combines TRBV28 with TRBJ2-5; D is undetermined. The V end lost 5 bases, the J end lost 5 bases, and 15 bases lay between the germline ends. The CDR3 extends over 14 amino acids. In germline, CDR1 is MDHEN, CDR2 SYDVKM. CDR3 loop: CASSKNNYPETQYF. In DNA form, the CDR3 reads TGTGCCAGCAGTAAGAACAATTATCCGGAGACCCAGTACTTC.

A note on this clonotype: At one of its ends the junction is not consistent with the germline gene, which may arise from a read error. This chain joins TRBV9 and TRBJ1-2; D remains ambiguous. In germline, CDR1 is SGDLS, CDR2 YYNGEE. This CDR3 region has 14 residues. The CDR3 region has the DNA TGTGCCAGCAGCGTAGGTGGCACTGGAACTGGCTACACCTTT. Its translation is CASSVGGTGTGYTF.

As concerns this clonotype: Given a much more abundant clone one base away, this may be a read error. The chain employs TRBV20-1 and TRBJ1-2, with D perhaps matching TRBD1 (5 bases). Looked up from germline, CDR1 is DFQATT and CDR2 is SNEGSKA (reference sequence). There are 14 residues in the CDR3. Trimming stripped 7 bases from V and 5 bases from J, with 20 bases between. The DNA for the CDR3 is TGCAGTGTTATGTATAGGGACCCGGAATATGGCTACACCTTC. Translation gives CSVMYRDPEYGYTF.

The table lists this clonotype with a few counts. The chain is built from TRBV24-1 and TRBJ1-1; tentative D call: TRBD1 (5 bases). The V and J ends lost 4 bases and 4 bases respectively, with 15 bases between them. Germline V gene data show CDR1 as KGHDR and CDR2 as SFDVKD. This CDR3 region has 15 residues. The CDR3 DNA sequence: TGTGCCACCAGTGACCCCGGGCCTGGGGGCACTGAAGCTTTCTTT. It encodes CATSDPGPGGTEAFF.

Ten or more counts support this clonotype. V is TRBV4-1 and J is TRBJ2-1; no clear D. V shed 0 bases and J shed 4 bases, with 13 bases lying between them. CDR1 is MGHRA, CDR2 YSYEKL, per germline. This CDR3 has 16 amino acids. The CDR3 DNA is TGCGCCAGCAGCCAAGAGAGCCAGCTCAGGTACAATGAGCAGTTCTTC. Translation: CASSQESQLRYNEQFF.